This T cell receptor beta chain is drawn from a study of regulatory T cells in long-lasting Graves disease. Time point denoted: newly diagnosed GD, antithyroid drugs for less than 3 months. PBMC RNA served as the TCR library source. This CDR3 has 13 amino acids. The V end was cut by 6 bases, the J end by 2 bases, with 13 bases between. Germline CDR1 and CDR2: SQVTM and ANQGSEA. This clonotype was seen more than once but under ten times. Arm-PCR of CDR3 regions and iRepertoire HTBI primers were the basis on which TCR beta libraries were built. TCRdb re-derived calls from the multiplex PCR reads in MiXCR, one entry per CDR3 protein. The repertoire includes around 480,000 distinct CDR3 sequences, around 16% of them detected once, and around a quarter sits in the top ten. These sequences were also reported in another study, on T cells in Graves' hyperthyroidism and ophthalmopathy.

The genes are TRBV29-1 and TRBJ1-2, with a tentative D call TRBD1 (6 bases). The sample was peripheral blood mononuclear cells (PBMCs), taken at new diagnosis, from a patient treated with antithyroid drugs. This receptor was identified in a woman aged 35 to 60 with Graves disease. The CDR3 DNA is TGCAGCGTGTACGGGACACCCAACTATGGCTACACCTTC. As protein: CSVYGTPNYGYTF.